Listed below are T cell receptor beta chains from one sample, sequenced in a study of radiotherapy plus CTLA-4 blockade in lung cancer. The table came from immunoSEQ multiplex PCR; TCRdb's copy has only in-frame clones and leaves some out. Of about 49,000 clones in the sample, roughly 84% are singletons; the top ten hold about 30%. The source material was peripheral blood, sampled from a patient treated with radiotherapy plus ipilimumab. The receptors derive from a human donor with non-small cell lung cancer whose response to radiotherapy plus ipilimumab could not be evaluated. The CDR3 runs from the conserved cysteine through the conserved F or W. A D gene is named only where the DNA matches it firmly. Clone size is given for some rows only: seen once, a few or many times, or a class if the clone is expanded.

17 TRBJ1-2 TRBD1 . TRBV4-2 TGTGCCAGCAGCCAGGCCCGGGACAGATCTCTTTACTATGGCTACACCTTC CASSQARDRSLYYGYTF
15 TRBJ2-3 . . TRBV7-9 TGTGCCAGCAGCTTAGCGGGAGGAAACACAGATACGCAGTATTTT CASSLAGGNTDTQYF
14 TRBJ2-1 TRBD2 once TRBV7-7 TGTGCTAGCAGCCGTAGCGGGATAAACAATGAGCAGTTCTTC CASSRSGINNEQFF
13 TRBJ2-7 . once TRBV28 TGTGCCAGCAGTTCCAGATATTACTACGAGCAGTACTTC CASSSRYYYEQYF
15 TRBJ1-1 . . TRBV15 TGTGCCACCAGCAGAGTCAGGGTAGGGAACACTGAAGCTTTCTTT CATSRVRVGNTEAFF
14 TRBJ2-7 TRBD2 . TRBV19 TGTGCCAGTAGTAGACTAGCGGGGGCCTACGAGCAGTACTTC CASSRLAGAYEQYF
15 TRBJ2-7 TRBD2 once TRBV6-1 TGTGCCAGCCGGGCAGCGGGAGGTTCTACCTACGAGCAGTACTTC CASRAAGGSTYEQYF
15 TRBJ2-6 TRBD1 . TRBV18 TGTGCCAGCTCAAATCAGGGGGCTGGGGCCAACGTCCTGACTTTC CASSNQGAGANVLTF
11 TRBJ1-2 . few TRBV27 TGTGCCAGCTCTTCTAACTATGGCTACACCTTC CASSSNYGYTF
13 TRBJ1-1 TRBD1 . TRBV27 TGTGCCAGCAGGAACAGGGGGTTCACTGAAGCTTTCTTT CASRNRGFTEAFF
16 TRBJ2-5 TRBD1 once TRBV7-2 TGTGCCAGCAGCTTAGCGCAGGGGGCGCCGGGGGAGACCCAGTACTTC CASSLAQGAPGETQYF
15 TRBJ1-3 . . TRBV5-5 TGTGCCAGCAGCTTGGAAGTAGCCTCTGGAAACACCATATATTTT CASSLEVASGNTIYF
15 TRBJ2-1 TRBD1 . TRBV7-2 TGTGCCAGCAGAAGCACAGGGGCTTGGGGGAATGAGCAGTTCTTC CASRSTGAWGNEQFF
10 TRBJ2-7 . . TRBV28 TGTGCGGCGGGCAGGGGGGAAATGAACTTC CAAGRGEMNF
14 TRBJ2-5 TRBD1 . TRBV7-2 TGTGCCAGCAGCCACAGGGGTCCCAGAGAGACCCAGTACTTC CASSHRGPRETQYF
14 TRBJ2-7 TRBD1 . TRBV19 TGTGCCAGTAGTCCCCGGACAGGAGAATACGAGCAGTACTTC CASSPRTGEYEQYF
11 TRBJ1-1 . . TRBV29-1 TGCAGCGTTGAGGACGGCAGGGGAGCTTTCTTT CSVEDGRGAFF
15 TRBJ1-5 TRBD1 . TRBV5-8 TGTGCCAGCAGCTTTTCCAGGACAGGGAATCAGCCCCAGCATTTT CASSFSRTGNQPQHF
15 TRBJ2-3 . . TRBV19 TGTGCCAGTAGTATGACTTCCTCCCGTACAGATACGCAGTATTTT CASSMTSSRTDTQYF
14 TRBJ2-7 TRBD2 . TRBV7-3 TGTGCCAGCAGCGTGGGGACTAGCGAATACGAGCAGTACTTC CASSVGTSEYEQYF
15 TRBJ1-5 . . TRBV2 TGTGCCAGCAGTGGGACGGGAAATAGCAATCAGCCCCAGCATTTT CASSGTGNSNQPQHF
15 TRBJ1-1 . . TRBV28 TGTGCCAGCAGTTTAGAGGGCAACTTGAACACTGAAGCTTTCTTT CASSLEGNLNTEAFF
14 TRBJ2-7 . once TRBV7-3 TGTGCCAGCAGCTTATTCCCGGTAGACTACGAGCAGTACTTC CASSLFPVDYEQYF
14 TRBJ1-1 TRBD1 . TRBV6-5 TGTGCCAGCAGGGGGGGACAGTTTGTGACTGAAGCTTTCTTT CASRGGQFVTEAFF